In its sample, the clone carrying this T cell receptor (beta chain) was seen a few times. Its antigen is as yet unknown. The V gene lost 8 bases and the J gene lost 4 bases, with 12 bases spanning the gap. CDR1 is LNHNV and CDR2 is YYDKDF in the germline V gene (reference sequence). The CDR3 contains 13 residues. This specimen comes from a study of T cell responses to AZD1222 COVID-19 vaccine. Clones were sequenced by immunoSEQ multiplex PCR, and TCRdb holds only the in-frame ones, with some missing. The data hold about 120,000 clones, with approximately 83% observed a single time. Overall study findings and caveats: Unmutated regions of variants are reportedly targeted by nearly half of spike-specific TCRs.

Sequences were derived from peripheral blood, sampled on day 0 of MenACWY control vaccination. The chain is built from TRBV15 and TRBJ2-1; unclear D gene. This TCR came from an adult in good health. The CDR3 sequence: CATSLDVYNEQFF. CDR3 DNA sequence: TGTGCCACCTCCCTTGATGTATACAATGAGCAGTTCTTC.